These 24 T cell receptor beta chains originate from one sample sequenced in a study of CD8 T cells in Susac syndrome. A quantity of about 0.5 to 1 ug RNA underwent reverse transcription using random hexamers. TCRdb recomputed calls from the immunoSEQ multiplex PCR reads with MiXCR, one row per CDR3 protein. The repertoire holds 150,000 to 250,000 distinct CDR3 sequences, with about 96% as singletons. Source material: CD4+ T cells from PBMCs. The receptors shown here come from a human donor with multiple sclerosis.

The chain employs TRBV6-5 and TRBJ1-1, with D hard to call. The CDR3 is 11 amino acids. V shed 8 bases and J shed 5 bases, with 9 bases lying between them. Germline CDR1 MNHEY, CDR2 SVGAGI. This CDR3 reads CASGARTEAFF. The CDR3 DNA reads TGTGCCAGCGGCGCAAGGACTGAAGCTTTCTTT.

J is TRBJ2-1 and V is TRBV7-3, with unresolved D. This CDR3 region has 14 residues. Trimming took off 6 bases at V and 7 bases at J, with 16 bases between the two ends. The V gene's germline CDR1 is SGHTA and CDR2 FQGTGA. The CDR3 here is CASSYYGGENEQFF. CDR3 coding DNA: TGTGCCAGCAGTTACTACGGCGGCGAGAATGAGCAGTTCTTC.

The chain couples TRBV30 to TRBJ2-7; D could derive from TRBD1 or TRBD2 (5 bases each). This CDR3 has 12 residues. The germline V gene has CDR1 GTSNPN and CDR2 SVGIG (reference sequence). CDR3 protein: CALSGRAYEQYF. The CDR3 DNA is TGTGCGTTGTCGGGGCGGGCGTACGAGCAGTACTTC. Filled out from reference TRBV30 and TRBJ2-7, the complete variable domain reads SQTIHQWPATLVQPVGSPLSLECTVEGTSNPNLYWYRQAAGRGLQLLFYSVGIGQISSEVPQNLSASRPQDRQFILSSKKLLLSDSGFYLCALSGRAYEQYFGPGTRLTVT.

This clonotype was picked up one time. The chain carries TRBV4-2 and TRBJ2-2, with no clear D. The CDR3 runs 15 residues. In germline, CDR1 is LGHNA, CDR2 YNFKEQ. Trimming shortened V by 3 bases and J by 0 bases, and 8 bases separated the two germline ends. The CDR3 nucleotides read TGTGCCAGCAGCCAGGGAAACGCGAACACCGGGGAGCTGTTTTTT. It is translated as CASSQGNANTGELFF.

This clonotype was recorded once. The chain recombines TRBV18 with TRBJ2-1; TRBD1 agrees at 8 bases. CDR1 is KGHSH, CDR2 LQKENI, per germline. The CDR3 consists of 15 residues. The J segment lost 2 bases and the V segment lost 4 bases, leaving 4 bases of the junction unmatched. The CDR3 is CASSLARGPYNEQFF. Here the CDR3 DNA reads TGTGCCAGCTCACTGGCCAGGGGGCCCTACAATGAGCAGTTCTTC.

The chain recombines TRBV30 with TRBJ1-5; no clear D gene. Germline-derived CDR1 and CDR2 are GTSNPN and SVGIG (reference sequence). The CDR3 is made up of 12 amino acids. Trimming shortened V by 2 bases and J by 7 bases, and 9 bases separated the two germline ends. The CDR3 DNA follows: TGTGCCTGGAGTAGCGGGAGACAGCCCCAGCATTTT. Its protein product is CAWSSGRQPQHF.

This chain links TRBV3-1 with TRBJ2-7; D gene uncertain. The germline CDR1 and CDR2 sequences are LGHDT and YNNKEL (reference sequence). The CDR3 runs 15 residues. Between the trimmed V and J ends, which lost 1 base and 1 base, there was a span of 11 bases. The CDR3 nucleotides read TGTGCCAGCAGCCAAGTTGCGGCACTGTCCTACGAGCAGTACTTC. Protein sequence: CASSQVAALSYEQYF.

This clonotype occurred once. The chain is built from TRBV14 and TRBJ1-2; no reliable D call. This CDR3 has 17 residues. CDR1 SGHDN and CDR2 FVKESK come from the germline V gene. V lost 2 bases and J lost 2, with 18 bases in between. This chain's CDR3 is CASSQRYTVHANYGYTF. The CDR3 DNA reads TGTGCCAGCAGCCAACGTTATACAGTCCATGCCAACTATGGCTACACCTTC. The complete variable domain, with remaining parts taken from reference TRBV14 and TRBJ1-2, reads EAGVTQFPSHSVIEKGQTVTLRCDPISGHDNLYWYRRVMGKEIKFLLHFVKESKQDESGMPNNRFLAERTGGTYSTLKVQPAELEDSGVYFCASSQRYTVHANYGYTFGSGTRLTVV.

The gene calls are TRBV5-1 and TRBJ2-6; tentatively, D is TRBD1 (6 bases). This CDR3 region has 14 residues. Germline V CDR1 and CDR2: SGHRS, YFSETQ. V lost 7 bases and J lost 2, with 10 bases in between. The DNA for the CDR3 is TGCGCCAGCCTCCAGGGGCCTGGGGCCAACGTCCTGACTTTC. The encoded protein is CASLQGPGANVLTF.

This rearrangement joins TRBV18 to TRBJ2-3; D uncertain. The CDR3 runs to 13 residues. V lost 4 bases and J 0 bases, leaving 5 bases between the germline ends. Germline CDR1 and CDR2: KGHSH and LQKENI. The CDR3 DNA sequence: TGTGCCAGCTCACTGAGCAGCACAGATACGCAGTATTTT. As protein: CASSLSSTDTQYF.

The chain uses TRBV5-1 and TRBJ1-5; 7 bases line up with TRBD1. The germline CDR1 and CDR2 sequences are SGHRS and YFSETQ. The CDR3 length is 15 residues. Unmatched junction bases numbered 8, after V lost 4 bases and J lost 4 bases. CDR3 nucleotide sequence: TGCGCCAGCAGCCCGGAGGGACAGAGAAATCAGCCCCAGCATTTT. Translating gives CASSPEGQRNQPQHF.

The chain employs TRBV12-3 or TRBV12-4 and TRBJ1-1; no clear D. Between the trimmed V and J ends, which lost 6 bases and 1 base, there was a span of 12 bases. There are 14 residues in the CDR3. CDR3 sequence: CASSTGLPNTEAFF. The CDR3 nucleotides read TGTGCCAGCAGCACGGGCCTGCCGAACACTGAAGCTTTCTTT.

In its sample, this clonotype was seen once. The chain uses TRBV29-1 and TRBJ2-2, with D tentatively TRBD2 (6 bases). CDR3 size: 14 residues. The germline V and J ends were trimmed by 7 bases and 3 bases, with 15 bases remaining between them. From germline, CDR1 is SQVTM and CDR2 ANQGSEA. DNA for the CDR3: TGCAGCGCCCTGGCGGGGTCCCACACCGGGGAGCTGTTTTTT. Translation gives CSALAGSHTGELFF.

This chain uses TRBV7-9 with TRBJ2-3; D is undetermined. The CDR3 runs to 14 residues. The V and J ends lost 5 bases and 4 bases respectively, with 13 bases between them. The germline V gene encodes CDR1 SEHNR and CDR2 FQNEAQ (reference sequence). The CDR3 bases are TGTGCCAGCAGCAGAAACGAGTCGCCAGATACGCAGTATTTT. Its protein product is CASSRNESPDTQYF.

The chain has TRBV5-1 and TRBJ2-2; 7 bases line up with TRBD1. V was clipped by 4 bases and J by 5 bases; unmatched bases: 5. Germline V gene sequence: CDR1 SGHRS, CDR2 YFSETQ. The length of the CDR3 is 14 residues. Written as DNA, the CDR3 is TGCGCCAGCAGCAAAGACAGGGAAACCGGGGAGCTGTTTTTT. It yields the protein CASSKDRETGELFF.

The genes are TRBV30 and TRBJ1-1; 7 bases match TRBD1. The V gene's germline CDR1 is GTSNPN and CDR2 SVGIG (reference sequence). The CDR3 consists of 15 residues. Trimming took 3 bases from V and 1 from J; bases not matched to a gene: 8. The CDR3 region is CAWRFSGGRNTEAFF. CDR3 nucleotide sequence: TGTGCCTGGAGATTTTCAGGGGGAAGGAACACTGAAGCTTTCTTT. The full variable domain, its missing parts supplied by reference TRBV30 and TRBJ1-1, is SQTIHQWPATLVQPVGSPLSLECTVEGTSNPNLYWYRQAAGRGLQLLFYSVGIGQISSEVPQNLSASRPQDRQFILSSKKLLLSDSGFYLCAWRFSGGRNTEAFFGQGTRLTVV.

This chain connects TRBV12-3 or TRBV12-4 to TRBJ2-1; TRBD2 matches 8 bases. The J segment lost 5 bases and the V segment lost 5 bases, leaving 11 bases of the junction unmatched. The CDR3 totals 16 residues. CDR3 bases: TGTGCCAGCAGTCGGGGACTAGAGGGGGAAAACAATGAGCAGTTCTTC. Protein: CASSRGLEGENNEQFF.

V and J are TRBV29-1 and TRBJ1-2, with D perhaps matching TRBD1 (5 bases). Trimming pared 3 bases from V and 4 bases from J, leaving 12 bases between. CDR1 is SQVTM and CDR2 is ANQGSEA in the germline V gene. This CDR3 has 13 residues. The CDR3 here is CSVEAQGFYGYTF. For the CDR3, the DNA is TGCAGCGTTGAGGCCCAGGGCTTCTATGGCTACACCTTC.

This sequence joins TRBV29-1 and TRBJ1-2; D is ambiguous. V gave up 3 bases and J gave up 0 bases, with 8 bases separating them. CDR3 length: 13 amino acids. CDR1 and CDR2 from the germline V gene are SQVTM and ANQGSEA. In nucleotides, the CDR3 is TGCAGCGTTGACGAGGCGGCTAACTATGGCTACACCTTC. As protein: CSVDEAANYGYTF.

This chain links TRBV2 with TRBJ1-2; D is perhaps TRBD1 (6 bases). CDR1 SNHLY and CDR2 FYNNEI come from the germline V gene. V lost 5 bases, J lost 4 bases, and 8 bases lay in between. This CDR3 spans 12 amino acids. The CDR3 bases are TGTGCCAGCAGTCGGACAGTCTATGGCTACACCTTC. Its protein is CASSRTVYGYTF.

The rearrangement joins TRBV29-1 to TRBJ1-1; D gene uncertain. The CDR3 covers 13 residues. The germline V gene has CDR1 SQVTM and CDR2 ANQGSEA. The ends were cut back, 6 bases at V and 2 bases at J, with 13 bases in the middle. DNA for the CDR3: TGCAGCGTCCCCCTTAAGGCCAACACTGAAGCTTTCTTT. It specifies CSVPLKANTEAFF.

The V gene is TRBV12-3 or TRBV12-4, the J gene TRBJ1-2; no clear D. This CDR3 is built from 11 residues. V lost 6 bases, J lost 9 bases, and 11 bases lay in between. Written as DNA, the CDR3 is TGTGCCAGCAGGAACATTAACCGCTACACCTTC. It yields the protein CASRNINRYTF.

The rearrangement links TRBV7-9 to TRBJ1-5, with 7 bases matching TRBD1. The J segment lost 7 bases and the V segment lost 0 bases, leaving 3 bases of the junction unmatched. Germline CDR1 reads SEHNR; CDR2 reads FQNEAQ (reference sequence). This CDR3 comprises 14 residues. The CDR3 is CASSLAQGGQPQHF. In DNA form, the CDR3 reads TGTGCCAGCAGCTTAGCTCAGGGGGGACAGCCCCAGCATTTT.

The chain joins TRBV20-1 to TRBJ2-7; 9 bases map to TRBD2. V was clipped by 0 bases and J by 1 base; unmatched bases: 4. The V gene's germline CDR1 is DFQATT and CDR2 SNEGSKA (reference sequence). CDR3 size: 15 residues. The CDR3 region is CSARDPSGVSYEQYF. The CDR3 DNA follows: TGCAGTGCTAGAGATCCTAGCGGGGTATCCTACGAGCAGTACTTC.